One sample yielded the 19 T cell receptor beta chains listed below, sequenced in a study of cytomegalovirus exposure and HLA in healthy donors (dated by TCRdb to about 2017). Library preparation employed the immunoSEQ multiplex PCR assay. The multiplex PCR relied on a mix of 60 forward primers for TCR Vbeta segments and 13 reverse primers for TCR Jbeta segments. The table comes from immuneACCESS by way of TCRdb, which keeps in-frame sequences with V and J called. Part of the clones is missing from these tables; in studies checked, under half for an unresolved V gene and the rest for unknown reasons. The sample table records 150,000 to 200,000 clones; roughly 85% of these occur just once. The ten largest make up more than 2% of the sample. Sequenced input: PBMCs. Source of these receptors: a man younger than 35 in good health and CMV-seropositive.

This clone was counted between two and nine times. This rearrangement joins TRBV30 to TRBJ1-1; TRBD1 might be the D (6 bases). CDR3 length equals 14 residues. Trimming pared 2 bases from V and 0 bases from J, leaving 10 bases between. CDR1 and CDR2 (germline): GTSNPN, SVGIG (reference sequence). DNA of the CDR3: TGTGCCTGGAGTCCCGGGACAATGAACACTGAAGCTTTCTTT. This sequence encodes CAWSPGTMNTEAFF. The full variable domain, completed using reference TRBV30 and TRBJ1-1, is SQTIHQWPATLVQPVGSPLSLECTVEGTSNPNLYWYRQAAGRGLQLLFYSVGIGQISSEVPQNLSASRPQDRQFILSSKKLLLSDSGFYLCAWSPGTMNTEAFFGQGTRLTVV.

The V gene is TRBV7-2, the J gene TRBJ1-5; 7 bases line up with TRBD1. CDR1 and CDR2 (germline): SGHTA, FQGNSA. The CDR3 is 16 amino acids. V gave up 5 bases and J gave up 3 bases; unmatched junction bases: 10. The CDR3 sequence is CASSQMAGQPNQPQHF. The DNA for the CDR3 is TGTGCCAGCAGCCAAATGGCGGGACAGCCCAATCAGCCCCAGCATTTT.

This clone has just one count. Here the CDR3 reads CASSPTDSLAEQYF. In DNA, the CDR3 is TGTGCCAGCTCACCAACGGACTCCCTAGCAGAGCAGTACTTC. The J gene is TRBJ2-7, the V gene TRBV18; maybe TRBD2 (5 bases). Germline lookup yields CDR1 KGHSH and CDR2 LQKENI. The ends were cut back, 2 bases at V and 7 bases at J, with 15 bases in the middle. The CDR3 spans 14 residues.

The V gene is TRBV9, the J gene TRBJ2-2; D remains ambiguous. V was clipped by 5 bases and J by 7 bases, with 9 bases between them. Germline CDR1 SGDLS, CDR2 YYNGEE. The CDR3 runs 12 residues. The CDR3 sequence: CASSELVGELFF. The CDR3 DNA reads as TGTGCCAGCAGTGAACTGGTCGGGGAGCTGTTTTTT.

The J gene is TRBJ2-2, the V gene TRBV11-1; TRBD1 aligns across 10 bases. The CDR3 contains 15 residues. CDR1 is SGHAT, CDR2 FQDESV, per germline (reference sequence). V lost 3 bases and J lost 4; bases outside the gene matches: 2. The CDR3 DNA sequence: TGTGCCAGCAGCTTCGGGACAGGGGTCACCGGGGAGCTGTTTTTT. This translates into CASSFGTGVTGELFF.

V usage is TRBV2 and J usage is TRBJ1-1, with TRBD1 matching over 8 bases. The CDR3 runs 12 residues. The ends lost 4 bases at V and 5 bases at J; junction bases unmatched: 0. CDR1 and CDR2 from the germline V gene are SNHLY and FYNNEI. The CDR3 here is CASSGDRTEAFF. The CDR3 nucleotides read TGTGCCAGCAGTGGGGACAGGACTGAAGCTTTCTTT.

This clone was detected only once. V gene TRBV7-9 combines with J gene TRBJ2-3; TRBD1 is a possible D gene (7 bases). Trimming left V 1 base short and J 6 bases short, with 23 bases between. The CDR3 contains 18 residues. Germline V gene lookup returns CDR1 SEHNR and CDR2 FQNEAQ (reference sequence). The CDR3 region is CASSLGGVGGRRRDTQYF. CDR3 coding DNA: TGTGCCAGCAGCTTAGGCGGGGTAGGGGGCAGAAGGAGGGATACGCAGTATTTT. Complete variable domain (other parts from reference TRBV7-9 and TRBJ2-3): DTGVSQNPRHKITKRGQNVTFRCDPISEHNRLYWYRQTLGQGPEFLTYFQNEAQLEKSRLLSDRFSAERPKGSFSTLEIQRTEQGDSAMYLCASSLGGVGGRRRDTQYFGPGTRLTVL.

This clone has a handful of counts. V usage is TRBV7-2 and J usage is TRBJ2-3; 8 positions agree with TRBD2. This CDR3 contains 14 residues. Germline lookup yields CDR1 SGHTA and CDR2 FQGNSA. The V segment lost 8 bases and the J segment 2 bases; nucleotides outside the gene matches: 6. The CDR3 here is CASRGGHPTDTQYF. The CDR3 DNA is TGTGCCAGCCGGGGGGGGCACCCCACAGATACGCAGTATTTT.

This clone was counted once. The V and J genes are TRBV11-1 and TRBJ2-1, with 7 positions matching TRBD1. This CDR3 is built from 17 residues. V dropped 6 bases and J dropped 0; count of bases not matched to a gene: 11. Germline CDR1 is SGHAT and CDR2 is FQDESV (reference sequence). This CDR3 reads CASRTLGQTSSYNEQFF. DNA of the CDR3: TGTGCCAGCAGGACCCTGGGACAGACCAGCTCCTACAATGAGCAGTTCTTC.

This clone occurred a few times. The rearrangement uses TRBV5-6 and TRBJ1-4; perhaps TRBD1 as D (6 bases). The CDR3 has 15 amino acids. V was cut by 3 bases and J by 8 bases, with 17 bases left in between. Germline loops: CDR1 SGHDT, CDR2 YYEEEE. For the CDR3, the DNA is TGTGCCAGCAGCTCCTCGGACAGTTTCTTAGAAAAACTGTTTTTT. This gives the protein CASSSSDSFLEKLFF.

The rearrangement uses TRBV28 and TRBJ1-1; D not resolved. V dropped 5 bases and J dropped 3 bases, with 10 bases sitting between them. Germline-derived CDR1 and CDR2 are MDHEN and SYDVKM. This CDR3 region has 13 residues. CDR3 in amino acids: CASSRTRYTEAFF. CDR3 bases: TGTGCCAGCAGTAGAACTCGATACACTGAAGCTTTCTTT.

With respect to this clone: The junction and the germline gene differ at one end; a read error may be behind it. The V call is TRBV30, the J call TRBJ2-7; TRBD1 might be the D (6 bases). The CDR3 runs to 12 residues. Germline V gene lookup returns CDR1 GTSNPN and CDR2 SVGIG (reference sequence). CDR3 sequence: CAWRPQGDIPGF. The CDR3 nucleotides read TGTGCCTGGAGACCCCAAGGGGACATCCCCGGGTTC. The whole variable domain, remainder taken from reference TRBV30 and TRBJ2-7, is SQTIHQWPATLVQPVGSPLSLECTVEGTSNPNLYWYRQAAGRGLQLLFYSVGIGQISSEVPQNLSASRPQDRQFILSSKKLLLSDSGFYLCAWRPQGDIPGFGPGTRLTVT.

This chain joins TRBV27 and TRBJ2-7; the D gene is possibly TRBD1 (6 bases). The germline V gene has CDR1 MNHEY and CDR2 SMNVEV (reference sequence). The CDR3 is 15 amino acids. The V and J ends lost 5 bases and 2 bases respectively, with 16 bases between them. CDR3 loop: CASSPGTRATYEQYF. The CDR3 DNA reads TGTGCCAGCAGTCCAGGGACAAGGGCCACCTACGAGCAGTACTTC.

The chain is built from TRBV4-3 and TRBJ2-7; a possible D gene is TRBD1 (5 bases). Germline CDR1 is LGHNA and CDR2 is YSLEER. This CDR3 has 16 amino acids. V gave up 1 base and J gave up 2 bases, with 15 bases separating them. CDR3 sequence reads: CASSQAHTGLTYEQYF. The CDR3, as DNA: TGCGCCAGCAGCCAAGCCCATACAGGTCTAACCTACGAGCAGTACTTC.

The gene calls are TRBV4-3 and TRBJ1-1; TRBD1 matches 9 bases. The germline CDR1 and CDR2 sequences are LGHNA and YSLEER. The CDR3 loop spans 14 amino acids. The V gene end was trimmed by 4 bases and the J gene end by 6 bases; junction bases not matched to a gene: 6. The DNA for the CDR3 is TGCGCCAGCAGCCCGGGACAGGGAGTAGCTGAAGCTTTCTTT. Protein: CASSPGQGVAEAFF.

Comment on this clone: A junction end diverges from the germline sequence, so it may reflect a read error. The chain recombines TRBV2 with TRBJ1-4; maybe TRBD1 (6 bases). This CDR3 has 12 amino acids. From germline, CDR1 is SNHLY and CDR2 FYNNEI. This CDR3 is CASSGTREKLFF. The CDR3, as DNA: TGTGCCAGTAGTGGGACACGCGAAAAACTGTTTTTT.

The table lists this clone with a few counts. J is TRBJ2-3 and V is TRBV7-9; 9 bases are shared with TRBD2. This CDR3 comprises 16 residues. Germline lookup yields CDR1 SEHNR and CDR2 FQNEAQ (reference sequence). V dropped 5 bases and J dropped 1; count of bases not matched to a gene: 7. The CDR3 protein is CASSLLAGSGTDTQYF. Written as DNA, the CDR3 is TGTGCCAGCAGCCTTCTAGCGGGGTCAGGCACAGATACGCAGTATTTT. Combining the CDR3 with reference TRBV7-9 and TRBJ2-3 gives the whole variable domain DTGVSQNPRHKITKRGQNVTFRCDPISEHNRLYWYRQTLGQGPEFLTYFQNEAQLEKSRLLSDRFSAERPKGSFSTLEIQRTEQGDSAMYLCASSLLAGSGTDTQYFGPGTRLTVL.

V gene TRBV10-3 combines with J gene TRBJ2-3; 7 nucleotides line up with TRBD1. The CDR3 length is 14 residues. Germline CDR1 reads ENHRY; CDR2 reads SYGVKD. Losses at the gene ends were 6 bases for V and 5 bases for J; bases not matched to a gene: 8. CDR3 bases: TGTGCCATCAGCCCAGGGGGTCCCGGAGATACGCAGTATTTT. It is translated as CAISPGGPGDTQYF.

The chain joins TRBV4-2 to TRBJ2-2, with 7 bases identical to TRBD1. The CDR3 has 15 amino acids. Germline assignment: CDR1 LGHNA and CDR2 YNFKEQ. V dropped 5 bases and J dropped 3; count of bases not matched to a gene: 6. CDR3 amino acids: CASSSKTGYTGELFF. The CDR3 DNA reads TGTGCCAGCAGCTCAAAGACAGGGTACACCGGGGAGCTGTTTTTT.